The 28 T cell receptor beta chains below all came from one sample that was sequenced in a study of cytomegalovirus exposure and HLA in healthy donors. Primers: 60 Vbeta forward and 13 Jbeta reverse. Assay: immunoSEQ multiplex PCR; the TCRdb copy retains only in-frame clones and omits some. This sample carries about 110,000 clones, 69% of them seen once, and the ten largest clones take approximately 5.5%. The sequenced sample consisted of PBMCs. These receptors were collected from a woman in her 70s in good health and CMV-seropositive.

V is TRBV15 and J is TRBJ2-4; TRBD1 might be the D (6 bases). V was clipped by 0 bases and J by 12 bases, with 9 bases between them. CDR3 size: 12 residues. Per the germline V gene, CDR1 is LNHNV and CDR2 is YYDKDF (reference sequence). For the CDR3, the DNA is TGTGCCACCAGCAGAGATCGCAGGGGTCAGTACTTC. This encodes CATSRDRRGQYF. Combining the CDR3 with reference TRBV15 and TRBJ2-4 gives the whole variable domain DAMVIQNPRYQVTQFGKPVTLSCSQTLNHNVMYWYQQKSSQAPKLLFHYYDKDFNNEADTPDNFQSRRPNTSFCFLDIRSPGLGDTAMYLCATSRDRRGQYFGAGTRLSVL.

The rearrangement uses TRBV30 and TRBJ2-2; D is uncertain. The CDR3 totals 14 residues. The germline V and J ends were trimmed by 5 bases and 5 bases, with 15 bases remaining between them. CDR1 and CDR2 from the germline V gene are GTSNPN and SVGIG (reference sequence). CDR3 bases: TGTGCCTGGGGTATGTCTAGTCGGACCGGGGAGCTGTTTTTT. It is translated as CAWGMSSRTGELFF.

This chain connects TRBV6-5 to TRBJ1-2; D unresolved. Per germline, CDR1 MNHEY and CDR2 SVGAGI. The CDR3 contains 12 residues. The V gene lost 2 bases and the J gene lost 7 bases, with 8 bases spanning the gap. CDR3 sequence: CASSYVDSGYTF. The DNA of the CDR3 is TGTGCCAGCAGTTACGTGGACTCTGGCTACACCTTC.

The rearrangement joins TRBV2 to TRBJ2-5; 8 bases agree with TRBD2. The V segment lost 7 bases and the J segment 2 bases; nucleotides outside the gene matches: 12. CDR1 is SNHLY, CDR2 FYNNEI, per germline. The CDR3 sequence is 16 residues long. CDR3 DNA sequence: TGTGCCAGCACCCCAGGGAGCGGGGGACTTCAAGAGACCCAGTACTTC. Translation: CASTPGSGGLQETQYF.

The chain links TRBV7-2 to TRBJ1-1, with D unresolved. The CDR3 contains 16 residues. The germline V and J ends were trimmed by 2 bases and 0 bases, with 13 bases remaining between them. Looked up from germline, CDR1 is SGHTA and CDR2 is FQGNSA. CDR3 protein: CASSLQQQQMNTEAFF. The DNA for the CDR3 is TGTGCCAGCAGCTTACAACAGCAACAGATGAACACTGAAGCTTTCTTT. Supplemented by reference TRBV7-2 and TRBJ1-1, the full variable domain reads GAGVSQSPSNKVTEKGKDVELRCDPISGHTALYWYRQSLGQGLEFLIYFQGNSAPDKSGLPSDRFSAERTGGSVSTLTIQRTQQEDSAVYLCASSLQQQQMNTEAFFGQGTRLTVV.

The rearrangement joins TRBV9 to TRBJ2-1; tentatively, D is TRBD2 (7 bases). CDR3 length: 14 residues. Trimming left V 7 bases short and J 5 bases short, with 16 bases between. Germline V gene sequence: CDR1 SGDLS, CDR2 YYNGEE. The CDR3 protein is CASSIGGANNEQFF. DNA of the CDR3: TGTGCCAGCTCCATAGGGGGGGCCAACAATGAGCAGTTCTTC.

The chain is built from TRBV18 and TRBJ1-4, with TRBD1 matching 7 bases. V shed 2 bases and J 8 bases; nucleotides not matched to a gene: 8. The CDR3 is 15 residues long. Germline CDR1 reads KGHSH; CDR2 reads LQKENI. CDR3 protein: CASSPSPRGDEKLFF. The DNA of the CDR3 is TGTGCCAGCTCACCAAGCCCCAGGGGGGACGAAAAACTGTTTTTT.

The V call is TRBV19, the J call TRBJ1-1, with D perhaps matching TRBD1 (6 bases). The germline V and J ends were trimmed by 3 bases and 0 bases, with 8 bases remaining between them. This CDR3 is built from 14 residues. CDR1 and CDR2 (germline): LNHDA, SQIVND (reference sequence). Here the CDR3 reads CASSIGDMNTEAFF. The CDR3, as DNA: TGTGCCAGTAGTATTGGGGACATGAACACTGAAGCTTTCTTT.

The CDR3 nucleotides read TGTGCCAGCGAAGTGAGCTCTGGAAACACCATATATTTT. Amino acid sequence: CASEVSSGNTIYF. J is TRBJ1-3 and V is TRBV6-6; no clear D. This CDR3 is built from 13 residues. Looked up from germline, CDR1 is MNHNY and CDR2 is SVGAGI (reference sequence). V lost 8 bases to trimming and J lost 0 bases, with 8 bases between them.

The chain has TRBV6-6 and TRBJ2-7; TRBD1 matches at 10 bases. J lost 6 bases, V lost 6 bases, and 8 bases had no gene match. This CDR3 comprises 14 residues. The V gene's germline CDR1 is MNHNY and CDR2 SVGAGI (reference sequence). The CDR3 loop reads CASRPGQGMGEQYF. CDR3 DNA: TGTGCCAGCAGGCCGGGACAGGGGATGGGCGAGCAGTACTTC.

The table lists this clone with a count of one. CDR3 region: CASSVADRTTYEQYF. Written as DNA, the CDR3 is TGTGCCAGCAGTGTTGCGGACAGGACTACCTACGAGCAGTACTTC. This rearrangement joins TRBV6-1 to TRBJ2-7, with D tentatively TRBD1 (7 bases). Germline CDR1 MNHNS, CDR2 SASEGT. Trimming stripped 4 bases from V and 2 bases from J, with 15 bases between. The CDR3 is 15 residues long.

The gene calls are TRBV29-1 and TRBJ2-5, with TRBD1 matching 9 bases. J lost 4 bases, V lost 6 bases, and 12 bases had no gene match. The CDR3 is 15 amino acids. Germline CDR1 and CDR2: SQVTM and ANQGSEA. The CDR3 DNA sequence: TGCAGCGTCGTGGGCTTAACAGGGGGCCGAGAGACCCAGTACTTC. It yields the protein CSVVGLTGGRETQYF.

The gene calls are TRBV29-1 and TRBJ2-2; 7 bases agree with TRBD1. The germline gives CDR1 SQVTM, CDR2 ANQGSEA. The CDR3 totals 13 residues. CDR3 sequence (DNA): TGCAGTGCCGGGACAGAGACTGCCGGGGAGCTGTTTTTT. It translates to CSAGTETAGELFF.

The rearrangement uses TRBV5-6 and TRBJ1-1; weak D call: TRBD1 (5 bases). This CDR3 spans 15 amino acids. Germline lookup yields CDR1 SGHDT and CDR2 YYEEEE. Trimming cost V 3 bases and J 3 bases, with 15 bases left between them. In DNA, the CDR3 is TGTGCCAGCAGCTCAACGGGAGGGGCGGACACTGAAGCTTTCTTT. Its protein product is CASSSTGGADTEAFF.

This chain uses TRBV5-4 with TRBJ1-2, with 8 bases identical to TRBD1. Unmatched junction bases numbered 12, after V lost 3 bases and J lost 5 bases. The CDR3 totals 16 residues. The germline CDR1 and CDR2 sequences are SGHNT and YYREEE (reference sequence). The CDR3 DNA reads TGTGCCAGCAGCTCTGTCCCTGGACAGGGTCAGTATGGCTACACCTTC. Protein sequence: CASSSVPGQGQYGYTF.

Note on this clone: Other DNA sequences in this sample translate to the same CDR3. V usage is TRBV29-1 and J usage is TRBJ2-1, with D hard to call. CDR1 is SQVTM, CDR2 ANQGSEA, per germline. The V end lost 4 bases, the J end lost 5 bases, and 3 bases lay between the germline ends. The CDR3 length is 10 residues. The CDR3 DNA sequence: TGCAGCGTTGCAAACAATGAGCAGTTCTTC. Its translation is CSVANNEQFF.

The CDR3 region has the DNA TGTGCCTGGAAGAGGGGCGGCGGGGGAAAAAATGAGCAGTTCTTC. Its translation: CAWKRGGGGKNEQFF. J is TRBJ2-1 and V is TRBV30, with 7 bases matching TRBD2. Germline V gene data show CDR1 as GTSNPN and CDR2 as SVGIG (reference sequence). V shed 4 bases, J shed 7 bases, and the junction held 13 bases outside the gene matches. This CDR3 has 15 residues.

The chain combines TRBV10-2 with TRBJ2-5; 8 nucleotides align to TRBD2. This CDR3 contains 14 residues. CDR1 and CDR2 from the germline V gene are WSHSY and SAAADI. V lost 3 bases, J lost 7 bases, and 7 bases stayed unmatched. DNA of the CDR3: TGCGCCAGCAGTGACCCTGACGGGAGGGCGACCCAGTACTTC. Its protein is CASSDPDGRATQYF.

The J gene is TRBJ2-5, the V gene TRBV5-4; 13 bases agree with TRBD2. CDR1 is SGHNT and CDR2 is YYREEE in the germline V gene (reference sequence). The J segment lost 3 bases and the V segment lost 0 bases, leaving 5 bases of the junction unmatched. The CDR3 consists of 17 residues. In DNA, the CDR3 is TGTGCCAGCAGCTTGGGGACCGGGACTAGCGGGGAAGAGACCCAGTACTTC. This sequence encodes CASSLGTGTSGEETQYF.

The chain carries TRBV4-3 and TRBJ1-5, with 8 bases lining up with TRBD1. Per the germline V gene, CDR1 is LGHNA and CDR2 is YSLEER. V shed 4 bases, J shed 4 bases, and the junction held 6 bases outside the gene matches. This CDR3 is built from 15 residues. CDR3 sequence: CASSRMTGDNQPQHF. In nucleotides, the CDR3 is TGCGCCAGCAGCCGGATGACAGGGGATAATCAGCCCCAGCATTTT.

The chain joins TRBV18 to TRBJ1-3; D is undetermined. The CDR3 spans 14 residues. Looked up from germline, CDR1 is KGHSH and CDR2 is LQKENI. V gave up 4 bases and J gave up 0 bases, with 7 bases separating them. The CDR3 spells CASSRANSGNTIYF. The CDR3 nucleotides are TGTGCCAGCTCACGGGCGAACTCTGGAAACACCATATATTTT.

There are a few counts of this clone. V usage is TRBV20-1 and J usage is TRBJ2-1; the match to TRBD1 covers 7 bases. The CDR3 covers 11 residues. The V gene end was trimmed by 4 bases and the J gene end by 10 bases; junction bases not matched to a gene: 4. The germline gives CDR1 DFQATT, CDR2 SNEGSKA (reference sequence). The CDR3 loop reads CSAKTGKEQFF. As DNA, the CDR3 is TGCAGTGCTAAGACAGGGAAGGAGCAGTTCTTC.

The CDR3, as DNA: TGTGCCACCTCGGAGCAAATCGGGGGGGCTTTCTTT. Translation gives CATSEQIGGAFF. This chain connects TRBV19 to TRBJ1-1; perhaps TRBD1 as D (5 bases). The germline V gene has CDR1 LNHDA and CDR2 SQIVND (reference sequence). The CDR3 contains 12 residues. Trimming pared 10 bases from V and 11 bases from J, leaving 20 bases between.

The chain carries TRBV29-1 and TRBJ2-5; D may be TRBD1 (5 bases). Looked up from germline, CDR1 is SQVTM and CDR2 is ANQGSEA. CDR3 size: 13 residues. V dropped 7 bases and J dropped 2 bases, with 14 bases sitting between them. This CDR3 reads CSGTGGVQETQYF. As DNA, the CDR3 is TGCAGCGGAACAGGTGGGGTACAAGAGACCCAGTACTTC.

In DNA form, the CDR3 reads TGTGCCAGCAGTGGACAGGGCGAAACCGGGGAGCTGTTTTTT. It translates to CASSGQGETGELFF. The chain has TRBV6-4 and TRBJ2-2, with 7 bases lining up with TRBD1. The V and J ends lost 4 bases and 5 bases, in that order; junction bases with no gene match: 4. Germline V lookup: CDR1 MRHNA, CDR2 SNTAGT. This CDR3 is 14 amino acids long.

V usage is TRBV18 and J usage is TRBJ2-3, with D possibly being TRBD1 (5 bases). V lost 6 bases and J lost 0, with 19 bases in between. This CDR3 is 17 amino acids long. Germline V gives CDR1 KGHSH, CDR2 LQKENI. CDR3 residues: CASSRVEGVPSTDTQYF. CDR3 DNA sequence: TGTGCCAGCTCTCGCGTGGAAGGGGTACCTAGCACAGATACGCAGTATTTT.

The V call is TRBV10-3, the J call TRBJ1-1; a possible D gene is TRBD1 (6 bases). The CDR3 is made up of 13 amino acids. Trimming left V 7 bases short and J 1 base short, with 10 bases between. Germline lookup yields CDR1 ENHRY and CDR2 SYGVKD. CDR3 sequence (DNA): TGTGCCATCACGGAAGGGGGGAACACTGAAGCTTTCTTT. It codes for CAITEGGNTEAFF.

In this sample, this clone turned up once. The V gene is TRBV5-1, the J gene TRBJ1-2; TRBD1 matches at 11 bases. The CDR3 totals 17 residues. V shed 0 bases, J shed 1 base, and the junction held 5 bases outside the gene matches. Germline assignment: CDR1 SGHRS and CDR2 YFSETQ. DNA for the CDR3: TGCGCCAGCAGCTTGGAAGGGGGACAGGGGGTTAACTATGGCTACACCTTC. Protein product: CASSLEGGQGVNYGYTF.